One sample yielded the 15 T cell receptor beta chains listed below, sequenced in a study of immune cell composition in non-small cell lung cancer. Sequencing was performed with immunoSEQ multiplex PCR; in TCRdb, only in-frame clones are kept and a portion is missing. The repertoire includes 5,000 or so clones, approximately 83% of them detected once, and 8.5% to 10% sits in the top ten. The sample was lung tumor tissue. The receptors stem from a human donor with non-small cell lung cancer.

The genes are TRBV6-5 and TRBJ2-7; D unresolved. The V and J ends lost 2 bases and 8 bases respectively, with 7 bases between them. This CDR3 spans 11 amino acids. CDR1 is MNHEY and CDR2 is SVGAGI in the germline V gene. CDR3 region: CASSYNSQQYF. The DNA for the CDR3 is TGTGCCAGCAGTTACAACAGCCAGCAGTACTTC.

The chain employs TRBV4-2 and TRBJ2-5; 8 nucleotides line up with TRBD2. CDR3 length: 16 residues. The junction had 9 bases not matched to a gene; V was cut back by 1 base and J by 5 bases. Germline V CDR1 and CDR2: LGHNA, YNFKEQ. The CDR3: CASSQAPGLGLETQYF. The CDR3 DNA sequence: TGTGCCAGCAGCCAAGCCCCGGGACTAGGACTGGAGACCCAGTACTTC.

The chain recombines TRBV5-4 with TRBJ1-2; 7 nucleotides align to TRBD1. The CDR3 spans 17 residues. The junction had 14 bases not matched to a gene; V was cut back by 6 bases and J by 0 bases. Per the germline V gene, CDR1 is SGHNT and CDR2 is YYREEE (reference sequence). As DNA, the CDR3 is TGTGCCAGCACCACAGGTGGGACAGTCGCTTCTAACTATGGCTACACCTTC. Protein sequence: CASTTGGTVASNYGYTF.

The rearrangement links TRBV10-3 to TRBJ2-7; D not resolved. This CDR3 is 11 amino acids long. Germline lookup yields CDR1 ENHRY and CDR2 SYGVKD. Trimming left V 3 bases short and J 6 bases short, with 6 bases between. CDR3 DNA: TGTGCCATCAGTGAACCGGGCGAGCAGTACTTC. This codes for CAISEPGEQYF.

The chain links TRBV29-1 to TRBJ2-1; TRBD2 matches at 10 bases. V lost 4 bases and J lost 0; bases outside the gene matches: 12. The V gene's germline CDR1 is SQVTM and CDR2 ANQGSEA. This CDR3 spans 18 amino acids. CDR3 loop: CSVVCWTSGPSSYNEQFF. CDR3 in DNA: TGCAGCGTTGTTTGCTGGACTAGCGGACCGAGCTCCTACAATGAGCAGTTCTTC.

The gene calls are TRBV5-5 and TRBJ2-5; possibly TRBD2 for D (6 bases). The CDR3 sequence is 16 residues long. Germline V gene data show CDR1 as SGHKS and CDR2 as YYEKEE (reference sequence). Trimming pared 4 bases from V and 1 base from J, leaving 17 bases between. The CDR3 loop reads CASSRSNLGGQETQYF. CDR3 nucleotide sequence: TGTGCCAGCAGCCGATCCAACCTCGGGGGCCAAGAGACCCAGTACTTC.

CDR3 DNA sequence: TGCAGCGTTGGCCTGGGGGGAACAGAGACCCAGTACTTC. It translates to CSVGLGGTETQYF. The chain links TRBV29-1 to TRBJ2-5; weak D call: TRBD2 (6 bases). This CDR3 comprises 13 residues. Germline lookup yields CDR1 SQVTM and CDR2 ANQGSEA. The V and J ends lost 4 bases and 4 bases respectively, with 13 bases between them.

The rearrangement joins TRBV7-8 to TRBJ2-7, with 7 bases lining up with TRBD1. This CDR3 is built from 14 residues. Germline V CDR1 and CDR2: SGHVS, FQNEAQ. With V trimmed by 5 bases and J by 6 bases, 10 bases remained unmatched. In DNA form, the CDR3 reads TGTGCCAGCAGCGCGTCACAGGGGCCCTCCGAGCAGTACTTC. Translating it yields CASSASQGPSEQYF.

In DNA, the CDR3 is TGTGCCAGCACATCCCATAAACTAGGGATATCCTACGAGCAGTACTTC. It is translated as CASTSHKLGISYEQYF. The V call is TRBV2, the J call TRBJ2-7; perhaps TRBD2 as D (5 bases). From germline, CDR1 is SNHLY and CDR2 FYNNEI. V lost 7 bases to trimming and J lost 1 base, with 20 bases between them. This CDR3 is 16 amino acids long.

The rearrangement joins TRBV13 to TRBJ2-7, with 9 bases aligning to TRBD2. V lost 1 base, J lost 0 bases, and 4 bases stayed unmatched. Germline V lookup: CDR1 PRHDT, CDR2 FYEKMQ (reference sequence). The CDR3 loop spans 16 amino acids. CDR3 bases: TGTGCCAGCAGCTTAGTGGCTAGCGGGATCTCCTACGAGCAGTACTTC. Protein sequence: CASSLVASGISYEQYF.

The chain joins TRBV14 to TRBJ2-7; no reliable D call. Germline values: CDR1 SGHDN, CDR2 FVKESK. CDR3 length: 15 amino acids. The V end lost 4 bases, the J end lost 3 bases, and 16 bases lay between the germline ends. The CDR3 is CASSPEKVNVYEQYF. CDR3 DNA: TGTGCCAGCAGCCCCGAGAAAGTGAATGTCTACGAGCAGTACTTC.

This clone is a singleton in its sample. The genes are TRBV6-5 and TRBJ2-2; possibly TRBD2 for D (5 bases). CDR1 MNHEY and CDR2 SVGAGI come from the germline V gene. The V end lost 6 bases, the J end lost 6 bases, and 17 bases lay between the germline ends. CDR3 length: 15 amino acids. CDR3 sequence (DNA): TGTGCCAGCAGGACCTTACTAGGGTCTGCCGGGGAGCTGTTTTTT. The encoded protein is CASRTLLGSAGELFF.

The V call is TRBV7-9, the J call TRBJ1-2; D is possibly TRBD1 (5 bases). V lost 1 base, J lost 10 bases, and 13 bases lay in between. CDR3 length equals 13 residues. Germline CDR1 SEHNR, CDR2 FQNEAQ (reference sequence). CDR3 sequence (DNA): TGTGCCAGCAGCTTAGGAGGCAGGGTTTCCTACACCTTC. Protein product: CASSLGGRVSYTF.

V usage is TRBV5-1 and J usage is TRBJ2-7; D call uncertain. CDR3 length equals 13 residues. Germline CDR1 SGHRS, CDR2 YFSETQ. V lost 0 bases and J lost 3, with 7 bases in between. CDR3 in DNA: TGCGCCAGCAGCTTGGGCACGGGCTACGAGCAGTACTTC. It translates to CASSLGTGYEQYF.

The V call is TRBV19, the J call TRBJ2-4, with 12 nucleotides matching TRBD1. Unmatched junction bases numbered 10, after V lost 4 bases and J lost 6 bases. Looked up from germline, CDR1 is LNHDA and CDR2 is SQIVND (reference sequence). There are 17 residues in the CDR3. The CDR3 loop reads CASSKNRDRGRGNIQYF. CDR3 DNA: TGTGCCAGTAGTAAAAACCGGGACAGGGGGCGCGGAAACATTCAGTACTTC.